Presented here are 9 T cell receptor beta chains from one specimen sequenced in a study of OX40 agonist ivuxolimab in advanced cancers. The table came from immunoSEQ multiplex PCR; TCRdb's copy has only in-frame clones and leaves some out. This sample has about 52,000 clones, with approximately 86% found just once. The specimen comprised CD4+ or CD8+ T cells sorted from blood, sampled in a trial of the OX40 agonist ivuxolimab. The receptors were gathered from an adult with an advanced solid tumor such as melanoma, head and neck, liver or kidney cancer.

The rearrangement links TRBV30 to TRBJ1-1; D unresolved. The CDR3 length is 13 residues. V gave up 0 bases and J gave up 3 bases, with 8 bases separating them. Germline lookup yields CDR1 GTSNPN and CDR2 SVGIG (reference sequence). CDR3 nucleotide sequence: TGTGCCTGGAGTGTAAGTACACACACTGAAGCTTTCTTT. It translates to CAWSVSTHTEAFF.

This clone was seen a single time. The chain is built from TRBV19 and TRBJ1-2, with a possible D match to TRBD1 (6 bases). Germline CDR1 is LNHDA and CDR2 is SQIVND (reference sequence). Trimming pared 4 bases from V and 4 bases from J, leaving 16 bases between. The CDR3 runs to 15 residues. CDR3 sequence (DNA): TGTGCCAGTAGTACCAGTACAGGGAACCCCTATGGCTACACCTTC. This codes for CASSTSTGNPYGYTF. Together with reference TRBV19 and TRBJ1-2, the CDR3 gives the full variable domain: DGGITQSPKYLFRKEGQNVTLSCEQNLNHDAMYWYRQDPGQGLRLIYYSQIVNDFQKGDIAEGYSVSREKKESFPLTVTSAQKNPTAFYLCASSTSTGNPYGYTFGSGTRLTVV.

This chain links TRBV30 with TRBJ1-5, with TRBD1 identical over 7 bases. Per the germline V gene, CDR1 is GTSNPN and CDR2 is SVGIG (reference sequence). V shed 4 bases, J shed 2 bases, and the junction held 8 bases outside the gene matches. The CDR3 spans 15 residues. This chain's CDR3 is CAWTRQGHGNQPQHF. In DNA form, the CDR3 reads TGTGCCTGGACCCGACAGGGACATGGCAATCAGCCCCAGCATTTT.

The chain recombines TRBV10-3 with TRBJ1-1; D is perhaps TRBD1 (6 bases). The V and J ends lost 7 bases and 7 bases respectively, with 10 bases between them. The length of the CDR3 is 11 residues. In germline, CDR1 is ENHRY, CDR2 SYGVKD. CDR3: CAIKQGIEAFF. The DNA for the CDR3 is TGTGCCATCAAGCAGGGGATTGAAGCTTTCTTT.

The gene calls are TRBV4-1 and TRBJ1-1; D gene ambiguous. The germline V and J ends were trimmed by 1 base and 2 bases, with 8 bases remaining between them. CDR1 and CDR2 (germline): MGHRA, YSYEKL. The CDR3 is made up of 14 amino acids. CDR3 amino acids: CASSQVGINTEAFF. Here the CDR3 DNA reads TGCGCCAGCAGCCAAGTAGGAATAAACACTGAAGCTTTCTTT.

The chain employs TRBV6-5 and TRBJ2-2; D possibly corresponds to TRBD1 (6 bases). Per germline, CDR1 MNHEY and CDR2 SVGAGI. V was trimmed by 4 bases and J by 5 bases, leaving 14 bases between them. The CDR3 loop spans 15 amino acids. CDR3 protein: CASSLLGDKTGELFF. The CDR3 DNA is TGTGCCAGCAGTTTGCTCGGGGACAAGACCGGGGAGCTGTTTTTT.

The genes are TRBV4-1 and TRBJ1-2; D remains ambiguous. Germline CDR1 is MGHRA and CDR2 is YSYEKL. The CDR3 has 14 amino acids. Trimming left V 0 bases short and J 8 bases short, with 13 bases between. In DNA, the CDR3 is TGCGCCAGCAGCCAAGATCCTCGTGTGGACGGCTACACCTTC. This sequence encodes CASSQDPRVDGYTF.

A single count supports this clone. The chain carries TRBV21-1 and TRBJ2-2; the DNA was not compared with TRBD1, the D call given in the table. TRBV21-1 is flagged as a pseudogene. The CDR3 length is 16 residues. The CDR3 sequence is CASREQDCANTGELFF. DNA for the CDR3: TGTGCCAGCAGGGAACAGGATTGCGCGAACACCGGGGAGCTGTTTTTT.

This chain connects TRBV25-1 to TRBJ2-7; D is unresolved. The CDR3 contains 12 residues. Germline V CDR1 and CDR2: MGHDK, SYGVNS. Deletions cut 1 base from V and 4 bases from J, with 5 bases between. For the CDR3, the DNA is TGTGCCAGCAGTGAATCGGTGTACGAGCAGTACTTC. This translates into CASSESVYEQYF.